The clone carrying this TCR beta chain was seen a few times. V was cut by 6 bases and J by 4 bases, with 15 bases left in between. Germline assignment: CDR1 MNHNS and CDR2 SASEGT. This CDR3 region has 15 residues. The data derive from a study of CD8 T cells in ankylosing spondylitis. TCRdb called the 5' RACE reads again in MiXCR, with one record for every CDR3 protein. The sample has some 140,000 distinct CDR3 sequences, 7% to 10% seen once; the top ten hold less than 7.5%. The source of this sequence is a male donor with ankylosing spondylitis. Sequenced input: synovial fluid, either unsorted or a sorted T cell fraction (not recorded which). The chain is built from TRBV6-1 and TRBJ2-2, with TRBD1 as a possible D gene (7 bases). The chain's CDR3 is CASRVNRGGTGELFF. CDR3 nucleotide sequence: TGTGCCAGCAGGGTAAACAGGGGAGGCACCGGGGAGCTGTTTTTT.